Below, one TCR beta chain is given with its context. What it recognizes is unknown. Cryopreserved PBMCs were CD4-enriched, then split into naive and memory cells. This record comes from a study of CD4 T cells in relation to SARS-CoV-2 and coronaviruses. Overall study context: Shared crossreactive spike epitopes were mapped to their HLA restriction. Findings and limits, study-wide: Monoreactive clones expanded significantly more to SARS-CoV-2 than crossreactive clones did. About 65% of donors had memory CD4+ clonotypes crossrecognizing SARS-CoV-2 and common cold coronavirus spike.

The table came from immunoSEQ multiplex PCR; TCRdb's copy has only in-frame clones and leaves some out. The sample yields some 42,000 clones, around nine tenths seen once. Sample: memory CD4+ T cells from PBMCs. This receptor was obtained from an adult with COVID-19.

DNA for the CDR3: TGCGCCAGCAGCGCGGAAGCAGGGGGTGGTCAGCCCCAGCATTTT. It translates to CASSAEAGGGQPQHF. V and J are TRBV5-1 and TRBJ1-5, with 7 nucleotides matching TRBD1. V shed 4 bases and J 6 bases; nucleotides not matched to a gene: 10. The CDR3 totals 15 residues. Germline CDR1 SGHRS, CDR2 YFSETQ.